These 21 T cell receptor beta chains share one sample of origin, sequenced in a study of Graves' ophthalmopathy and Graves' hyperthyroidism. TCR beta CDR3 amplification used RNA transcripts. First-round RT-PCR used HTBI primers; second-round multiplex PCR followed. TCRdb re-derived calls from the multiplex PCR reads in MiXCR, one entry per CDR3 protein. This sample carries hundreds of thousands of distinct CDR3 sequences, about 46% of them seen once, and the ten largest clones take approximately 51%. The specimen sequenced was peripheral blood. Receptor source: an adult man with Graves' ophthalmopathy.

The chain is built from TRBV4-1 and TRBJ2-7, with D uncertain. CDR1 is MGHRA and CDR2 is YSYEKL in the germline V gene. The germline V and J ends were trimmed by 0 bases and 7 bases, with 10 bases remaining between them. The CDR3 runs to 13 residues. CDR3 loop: CASSQEGFGEQYF. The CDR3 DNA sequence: TGCGCCAGCAGCCAAGAGGGGTTCGGGGAGCAGTACTTC.

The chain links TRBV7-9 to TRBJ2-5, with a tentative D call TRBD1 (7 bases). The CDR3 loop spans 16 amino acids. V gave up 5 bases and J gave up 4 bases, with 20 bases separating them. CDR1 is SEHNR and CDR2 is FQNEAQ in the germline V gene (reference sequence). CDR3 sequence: CASSPGGFGGGETQYF. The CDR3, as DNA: TGTGCCAGCAGCCCAGGGGGGTTTGGAGGAGGAGAGACCCAGTACTTC.

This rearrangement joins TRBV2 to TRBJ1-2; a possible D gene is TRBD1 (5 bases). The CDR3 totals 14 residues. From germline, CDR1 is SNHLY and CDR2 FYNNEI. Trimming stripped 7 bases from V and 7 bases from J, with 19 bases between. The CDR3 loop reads CASKTGTHESGYTF. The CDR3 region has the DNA TGTGCCAGCAAAACCGGGACCCACGAAAGTGGCTACACCTTC.

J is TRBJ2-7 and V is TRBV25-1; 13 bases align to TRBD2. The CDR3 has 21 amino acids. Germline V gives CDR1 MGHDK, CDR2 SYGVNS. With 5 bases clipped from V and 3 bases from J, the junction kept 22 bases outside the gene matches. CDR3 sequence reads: CASSSDSSGQIRLAGGYEQYF. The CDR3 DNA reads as TGTGCCAGCAGTTCGGATTCGTCGGGACAGATTCGACTAGCGGGAGGCTACGAGCAGTACTTC.

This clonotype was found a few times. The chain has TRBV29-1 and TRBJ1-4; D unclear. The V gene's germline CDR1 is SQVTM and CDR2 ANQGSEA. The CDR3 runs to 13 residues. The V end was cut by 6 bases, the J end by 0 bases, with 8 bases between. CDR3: CSVSSATNEKLFF. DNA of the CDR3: TGCAGCGTATCCAGTGCAACTAATGAAAAACTGTTTTTT.

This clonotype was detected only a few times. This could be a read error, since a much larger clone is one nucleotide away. The CDR3: CVSSDGVELAQHF. The CDR3 DNA follows: TGTGTCAGCAGTGACGGCGTAGAATTGGCCCAGCATTTT. The chain is built from TRBV25-1 and TRBJ1-5, with D hard to call. This CDR3 is built from 13 residues. From germline, CDR1 is MGHDK and CDR2 SYGVNS.

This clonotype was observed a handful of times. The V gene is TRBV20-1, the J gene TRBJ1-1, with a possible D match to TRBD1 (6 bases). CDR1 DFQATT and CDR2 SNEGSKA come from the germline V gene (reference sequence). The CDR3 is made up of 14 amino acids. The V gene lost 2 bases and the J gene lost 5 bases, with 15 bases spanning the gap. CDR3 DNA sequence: TGCAGTGCTAGACCCCCTCACAGGGTTACTGAAGCTTTCTTT. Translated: CSARPPHRVTEAFF.

The CDR3 loop reads CASSQGLAGGTLSYEQYF. CDR3 DNA: TGCGCCAGCAGCCAGGGACTAGCGGGGGGCACCCTCTCCTACGAGCAGTACTTC. This chain uses TRBV4-1 with TRBJ2-7; 15 nucleotides agree with TRBD2. The CDR3 totals 18 residues. CDR1 is MGHRA and CDR2 is YSYEKL in the germline V gene. J lost 0 bases, V lost 3 bases, and 6 bases had no gene match.

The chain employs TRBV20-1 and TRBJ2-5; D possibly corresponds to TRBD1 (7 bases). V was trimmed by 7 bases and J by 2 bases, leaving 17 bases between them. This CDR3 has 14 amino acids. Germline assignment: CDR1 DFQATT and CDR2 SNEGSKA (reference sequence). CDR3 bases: TGCAGTGGCGCCGCGGGACAGCTACAAGAGACCCAGTACTTC. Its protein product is CSGAAGQLQETQYF.

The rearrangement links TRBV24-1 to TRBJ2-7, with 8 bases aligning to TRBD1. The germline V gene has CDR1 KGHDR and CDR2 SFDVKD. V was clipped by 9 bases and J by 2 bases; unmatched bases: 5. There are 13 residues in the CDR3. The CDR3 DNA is TGTGCCACCCAGGACAGGGCCGCCTACGAGCAGTACTTC. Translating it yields CATQDRAAYEQYF.

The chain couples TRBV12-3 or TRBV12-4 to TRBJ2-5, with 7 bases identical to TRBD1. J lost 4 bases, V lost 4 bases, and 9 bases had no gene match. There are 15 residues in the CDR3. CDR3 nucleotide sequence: TGTGCCAGCAGTTCTAACAGGGGAACTGGAGAGACCCAGTACTTC. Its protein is CASSSNRGTGETQYF.

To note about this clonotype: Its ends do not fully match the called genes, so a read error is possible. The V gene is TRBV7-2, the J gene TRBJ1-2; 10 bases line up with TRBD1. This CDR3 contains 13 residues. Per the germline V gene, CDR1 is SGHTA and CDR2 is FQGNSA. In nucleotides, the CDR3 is TGCGCCAGCAGAGGGACAGGGGATTATGGCTACACCTTC. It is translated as CASRGTGDYGYTF.

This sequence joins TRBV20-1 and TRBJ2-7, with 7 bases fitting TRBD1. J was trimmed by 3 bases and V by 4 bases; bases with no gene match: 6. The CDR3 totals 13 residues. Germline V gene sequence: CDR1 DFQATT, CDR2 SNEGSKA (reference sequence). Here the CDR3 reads CSATPGTVYEQYF. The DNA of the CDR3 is TGCAGTGCTACCCCGGGGACAGTCTACGAGCAGTACTTC.

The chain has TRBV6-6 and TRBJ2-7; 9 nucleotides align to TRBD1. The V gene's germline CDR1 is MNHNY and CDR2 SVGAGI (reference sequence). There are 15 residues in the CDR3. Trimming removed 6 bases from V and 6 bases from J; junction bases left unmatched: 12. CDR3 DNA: TGTGCCAGCAGCGCACCGGGACAGGGTTCGGGCGAGCAGTACTTC. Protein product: CASSAPGQGSGEQYF.

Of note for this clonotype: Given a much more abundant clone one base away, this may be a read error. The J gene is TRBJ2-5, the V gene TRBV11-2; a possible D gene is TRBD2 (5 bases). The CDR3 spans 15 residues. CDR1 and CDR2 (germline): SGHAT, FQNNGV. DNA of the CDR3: TGTACCAGCAGCGCCTCGGGGTGGGTCGGCGAGACCCAGTACTTC. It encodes CTSSASGWVGETQYF.

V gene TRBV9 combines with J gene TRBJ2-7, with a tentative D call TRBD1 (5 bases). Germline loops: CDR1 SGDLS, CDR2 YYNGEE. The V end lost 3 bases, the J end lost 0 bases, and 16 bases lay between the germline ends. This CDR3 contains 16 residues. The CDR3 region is CASSETGQARSYEQYF. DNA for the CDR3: TGTGCCAGCAGCGAGACCGGACAAGCCCGCTCCTACGAGCAGTACTTC. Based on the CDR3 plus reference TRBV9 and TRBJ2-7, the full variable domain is DSGVTQTPKHLITATGQRVTLRCSPRSGDLSVYWYQQSLDQGLQFLIQYYNGEERAKGNILERFSAQQFPDLHSELNLSSLELGDSALYFCASSETGQARSYEQYFGPGTRLTVT.

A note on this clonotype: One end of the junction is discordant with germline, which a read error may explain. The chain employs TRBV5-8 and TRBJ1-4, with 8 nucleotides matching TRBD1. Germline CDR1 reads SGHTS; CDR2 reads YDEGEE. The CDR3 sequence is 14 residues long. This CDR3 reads CASSSDRGHGKLFF. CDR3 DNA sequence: TGCGCCAGCAGCTCTGACAGGGGCCACGGAAAACTGTTTTTT.

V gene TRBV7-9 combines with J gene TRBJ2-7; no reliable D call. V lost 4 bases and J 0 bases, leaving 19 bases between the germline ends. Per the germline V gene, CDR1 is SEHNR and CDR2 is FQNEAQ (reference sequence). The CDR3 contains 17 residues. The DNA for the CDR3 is TGTGCCAGCAGCTCCCCGGGTCCGGGTCCGAGCTCCTACGAGCAGTACTTC. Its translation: CASSSPGPGPSSYEQYF.

The CDR3 bases are TGTGCCAGCAGCTTATACGCGGGGAGCTCCTACAATGAGCAGTTCTTC. This codes for CASSLYAGSSYNEQFF. The V gene is TRBV14, the J gene TRBJ2-1, with a tentative D call TRBD2 (6 bases). The CDR3 length is 16 residues. Germline V gene lookup returns CDR1 SGHDN and CDR2 FVKESK. V was trimmed by 5 bases and J by 0 bases, leaving 14 bases between them.

This CDR3 reads CASSQSKGANGYTF. DNA of the CDR3: TGCGCCAGCAGCCAAAGCAAAGGGGCGAATGGCTACACCTTC. The chain is built from TRBV4-1 and TRBJ1-2; perhaps TRBD1 as D (5 bases). V lost 2 bases and J 6 bases, leaving 13 bases between the germline ends. The CDR3 sequence is 14 residues long. Germline V gene data show CDR1 as MGHRA and CDR2 as YSYEKL.

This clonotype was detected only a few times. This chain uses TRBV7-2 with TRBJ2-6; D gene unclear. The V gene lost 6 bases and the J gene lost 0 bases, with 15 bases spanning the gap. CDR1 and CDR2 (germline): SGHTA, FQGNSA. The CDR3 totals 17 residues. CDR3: CASRSNPVFSGANVLTF. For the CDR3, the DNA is TGTGCCAGCAGATCAAATCCCGTTTTCTCTGGGGCCAACGTCCTGACTTTC.